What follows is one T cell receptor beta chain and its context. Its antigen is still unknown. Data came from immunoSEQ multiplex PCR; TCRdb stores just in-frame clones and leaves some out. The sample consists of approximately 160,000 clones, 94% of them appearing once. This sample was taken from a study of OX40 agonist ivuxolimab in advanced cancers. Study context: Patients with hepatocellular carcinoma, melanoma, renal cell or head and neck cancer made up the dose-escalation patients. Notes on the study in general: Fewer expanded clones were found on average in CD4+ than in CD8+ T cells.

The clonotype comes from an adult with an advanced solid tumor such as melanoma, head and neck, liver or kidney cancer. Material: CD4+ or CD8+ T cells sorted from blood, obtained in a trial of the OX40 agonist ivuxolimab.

The CDR3 here is CASSEAVGQGIEKLFF. CDR3 bases: TGTGCCAGCAGTGAGGCTGTGGGACAGGGCATTGAAAAACTGTTTTTT. V is TRBV6-1 and J is TRBJ1-4; 9 bases match TRBD1. After removal of 3 bases from V and 7 bases from J, the junction contained 9 bases not matched to a gene. CDR1 is MNHNS, CDR2 SASEGT, per germline. The CDR3 loop spans 16 amino acids.